The 27 T cell receptor beta chains in this list originate from one sample, sequenced in a study of shared clonotypes between healthy human individuals. The data were produced by immunoSEQ multiplex PCR, yet TCRdb's version contains in-frame clones alone and is incomplete. Of under 150,000 clones detected, approximately 70% appear once; the ten largest clones hold around 24%. Sequencing was carried out using memory CD8+ T cells sorted from blood. Subset meaning: CD45RO+ cells pooled with CCR7-negative TemRA cells. These receptors originate from a woman under 40 in good health.

The chain has TRBV7-7 and TRBJ2-2; unclear D gene. Trimming removed 1 base at V and 2 bases at J, with 8 bases between. The length of the CDR3 is 15 residues. From germline, CDR1 is SSHAT and CDR2 FNYEAQ (reference sequence). This CDR3 is CASSLGQDNTGELFF. CDR3 coding DNA: TGTGCCAGCAGCTTAGGGCAGGATAACACCGGGGAGCTGTTTTTT.

This rearrangement joins TRBV9 to TRBJ1-1, with 8 bases lining up with TRBD1. The CDR3 is 13 residues long. Trimming cost V 1 base and J 5 bases; bases outside gene matches: 1. Germline-derived CDR1 and CDR2 are SGDLS and YYNGEE. CDR3 nucleotides: TGTGCCAGCAGCGTACAGGGGGCGACTGAAGCTTTCTTT. It yields the protein CASSVQGATEAFF.

The chain has TRBV6-1 and TRBJ1-2; no reliable D call. The CDR3 has 14 amino acids. Germline loops: CDR1 MNHNS, CDR2 SASEGT. Trimming took 7 bases from V and 1 from J, leaving 13 bases between them. The CDR3 sequence is CASTVFSINYGYTF. The DNA for the CDR3 is TGTGCCAGCACCGTATTCAGTATTAACTATGGCTACACCTTC.

This rearrangement joins TRBV5-6 to TRBJ2-7; 9 bases map to TRBD1. Per germline, CDR1 SGHDT and CDR2 YYEEEE. V lost 2 bases and J lost 3; bases outside the gene matches: 6. The CDR3 is 15 amino acids. Here the CDR3 reads CASSFPGQGSYEQYF. CDR3 in DNA: TGTGCCAGCAGCTTCCCGGGACAGGGAAGCTACGAGCAGTACTTC.

The CDR3 DNA follows: TGTGCCAGCAGTGACAGGGAACACAATGAGCAGTTCTTC. It is translated as CASSDREHNEQFF. The V gene is TRBV6-4, the J gene TRBJ2-1; D remains ambiguous. CDR1 is MRHNA and CDR2 is SNTAGT in the germline V gene. The V end lost 2 bases, the J end lost 5 bases, and 7 bases lay between the germline ends. The CDR3 contains 13 residues.

The genes are TRBV6-5 and TRBJ2-7; 7 positions agree with TRBD2. The CDR3 is made up of 15 amino acids. Trimming took 2 bases from V and 0 from J; bases not matched to a gene: 4. CDR1 is MNHEY, CDR2 SVGAGI, per germline. The CDR3 loop is CASSYRGVGSYEQYF. CDR3 nucleotide sequence: TGTGCCAGCAGTTACCGGGGGGTTGGCTCCTACGAGCAGTACTTC.

This chain uses TRBV18 with TRBJ1-2; D might be TRBD1 (6 bases). The ends were cut back, 3 bases at V and 3 bases at J, with 14 bases in the middle. CDR1 is KGHSH, CDR2 LQKENI, per germline. The CDR3 runs to 15 residues. The CDR3 sequence: CASSPLAGAYYGYTF. CDR3 in DNA: TGTGCCAGCTCACCTTTGGCAGGGGCATACTATGGCTACACCTTC. The full variable domain, its missing parts supplied by reference TRBV18 and TRBJ1-2, is NAGVMQNPRHLVRRRGQEARLRCSPMKGHSHVYWYRQLPEEGLKFMVYLQKENIIDESGMPKERFSAEFPKEGPSILRIQQVVRGDSAAYFCASSPLAGAYYGYTFGSGTRLTVV.

V usage is TRBV4-2 and J usage is TRBJ2-5; 9 bases are shared with TRBD1. The CDR3 loop spans 12 amino acids. Trimming removed 6 bases from V and 11 bases from J; junction bases left unmatched: 7. The germline V gene encodes CDR1 LGHNA and CDR2 YNFKEQ. In DNA, the CDR3 is TGTGCCAGCAGAGCGACAGGGGGAGAGCAGTACTTC. It codes for CASRATGGEQYF.

The J gene is TRBJ2-3, the V gene TRBV10-3, with 9 bases aligning to TRBD2. Germline V CDR1 and CDR2: ENHRY, SYGVKD. The V and J ends lost 4 bases and 4 bases, in that order; junction bases with no gene match: 6. The CDR3 consists of 15 residues. The CDR3 region is CAISGSGSEADTQYF. The CDR3, as DNA: TGTGCCATCAGTGGTAGCGGGAGTGAAGCAGATACGCAGTATTTT.

The chain employs TRBV28 and TRBJ1-1, with D possibly TRBD1 on 5 matching bases. Deletions cut 6 bases from V and 4 bases from J, with 9 bases between. The CDR3 runs to 12 residues. In germline, CDR1 is MDHEN, CDR2 SYDVKM. Here the CDR3 reads CASRKRGTEAFF. The CDR3 coding sequence is TGTGCCAGCAGAAAGAGGGGCACTGAAGCTTTCTTT.

About this clone itself: This may stem from a read error, because a much larger clone lies one nucleotide away. V gene TRBV5-4 combines with J gene TRBJ2-5, with 8 positions matching TRBD2. The germline CDR1 and CDR2 sequences are SGHNT and YYREEE (reference sequence). J was trimmed by 1 base and V by 4 bases; bases with no gene match: 6. This CDR3 contains 15 residues. The CDR3, as DNA: TGTGCCAGCAGCCAAGACCGGGAGGGCCAAGAGACCCAGTACTTC. This encodes CASSQDREGQETQYF. Drawing the rest from reference TRBV5-4 and TRBJ2-5, the complete variable domain is ETGVTQSPTHLIKTRGQQVTLRCSSQSGHNTVSWYQQALGQGPQFIFQYYREEENGRGNFPPRFSGLQFPNYSSELNVNALELDDSALYLCASSQDREGQETQYFGPGTRLLVL.

The chain is built from TRBV29-1 and TRBJ1-1; 8 bases fit TRBD1. V shed 6 bases and J 4 bases; nucleotides not matched to a gene: 10. Germline V gene lookup returns CDR1 SQVTM and CDR2 ANQGSEA. The CDR3 has 14 residues. The CDR3 reads CSVILTGVSTEAFF. Here the CDR3 DNA reads TGCAGCGTCATTTTGACAGGGGTAAGCACTGAAGCTTTCTTT.

The CDR3 protein is CASSLSAVRADTQYF. Written as DNA, the CDR3 is TGCGCCAGCAGCCTAAGCGCCGTACGGGCAGATACGCAGTATTTT. The chain employs TRBV4-1 and TRBJ2-3; D is undetermined. V gave up 4 bases and J gave up 4 bases, with 15 bases separating them. CDR1 MGHRA and CDR2 YSYEKL come from the germline V gene. This CDR3 comprises 15 residues.

V gene TRBV4-2 combines with J gene TRBJ2-7; the match to TRBD2 covers 12 bases. The germline V gene has CDR1 LGHNA and CDR2 YNFKEQ. J gave up 5 bases and V 0 bases, and 8 bases lay outside the gene matches. This CDR3 has 17 residues. The CDR3 bases are TGTGCCAGCAGCCAAGATCTACTAGCGGGAGGTGGGGACGAGCAGTACTTC. Its protein is CASSQDLLAGGGDEQYF.

This clone was recorded once. The chain couples TRBV5-6 to TRBJ1-3; D gene ambiguous. Between the trimmed V and J ends, which lost 0 bases and 4 bases, there was a span of 17 bases. Germline CDR1 reads SGHDT; CDR2 reads YYEEEE. CDR3 length equals 17 residues. The CDR3 DNA reads TGTGCCAGCAGCTTGGATGGCGGCACATGGTCCGGAAACACCATATATTTT. Its translation: CASSLDGGTWSGNTIYF.

This clone was observed a handful of times. The genes are TRBV19 and TRBJ2-7, with a possible D match to TRBD2 (5 bases). CDR1 is LNHDA and CDR2 is SQIVND in the germline V gene (reference sequence). The CDR3 extends over 13 amino acids. V shed 1 base and J shed 6 bases, with 10 bases lying between them. The CDR3 DNA reads as TGTGCCAGTAGTATAGGGCACAGCGGCGAGCAGTACTTC. It is translated as CASSIGHSGEQYF.

This chain uses TRBV7-9 with TRBJ1-5, with 9 bases identical to TRBD1. Germline lookup yields CDR1 SEHNR and CDR2 FQNEAQ (reference sequence). The CDR3 consists of 17 residues. J gave up 5 bases and V 4 bases, and 12 bases lay outside the gene matches. The CDR3 loop reads CASSSTGGPPHHQPQHF. In DNA form, the CDR3 reads TGTGCCAGCAGCTCTACAGGGGGCCCCCCCCATCATCAGCCCCAGCATTTT. Looking up the rest from reference TRBV7-9 and TRBJ1-5 gives the full variable domain: DTGVSQNPRHKITKRGQNVTFRCDPISEHNRLYWYRQTLGQGPEFLTYFQNEAQLEKSRLLSDRFSAERPKGSFSTLEIQRTEQGDSAMYLCASSSTGGPPHHQPQHFGDGTRLSIL.

This clone was recorded a few times. This chain uses TRBV7-9 with TRBJ1-4; possibly TRBD1 for D (5 bases). Germline values: CDR1 SEHNR, CDR2 FQNEAQ (reference sequence). Trimming took off 4 bases at V and 5 bases at J, with 20 bases between the two ends. The CDR3 extends over 17 amino acids. In nucleotides, the CDR3 is TGTGCCAGCAGCTACAACACCTTGGGACGGACAAATGAAAAACTGTTTTTT. This sequence encodes CASSYNTLGRTNEKLFF.

This sequence joins TRBV6-6 and TRBJ1-1; 7 nucleotides line up with TRBD1. J was trimmed by 7 bases and V by 7 bases; bases with no gene match: 12. Per the germline V gene, CDR1 is MNHNY and CDR2 is SVGAGI (reference sequence). There are 14 residues in the CDR3. The CDR3: CASNNPWGTDEAFF. The CDR3 DNA is TGTGCCAGCAATAATCCCTGGGGGACAGATGAAGCTTTCTTT.

The genes are TRBV5-4 and TRBJ1-1; 7 bases map to TRBD1. This CDR3 region has 13 residues. Germline V lookup: CDR1 SGHNT, CDR2 YYREEE (reference sequence). The trim removed 3 bases at V and 3 bases at J, leaving 2 bases unmatched. In DNA form, the CDR3 reads TGTGCCAGCAGCTGGGGGACAGACACTGAAGCTTTCTTT. Protein sequence: CASSWGTDTEAFF.

To note about this clone: The junction and the germline gene differ at one end; a read error may be behind it. The chain has TRBV28 and TRBJ2-5, with D unresolved. Germline-derived CDR1 and CDR2 are MDHEN and SYDVKM. CDR3 length: 14 residues. The CDR3 nucleotides read TGTGCCAGTAGTTTTCCGTGGTCTCAAGAGACCCAGTACTTC. Translated, it gives CASSFPWSQETQYF.

The chain has TRBV27 and TRBJ1-2, with 12 bases lining up with TRBD1. Germline CDR1 is MNHEY and CDR2 is SMNVEV (reference sequence). The junction had 6 bases not matched to a gene; V was cut back by 3 bases and J by 7 bases. This CDR3 region has 15 residues. The CDR3 spells CASSFEGQGAGGYTF. The CDR3 DNA is TGTGCCAGCAGTTTCGAGGGACAGGGGGCAGGTGGCTACACCTTC.

The table lists this clone with a few counts. The chain joins TRBV19 to TRBJ1-5; unclear D gene. This CDR3 is built from 11 residues. Germline V gene lookup returns CDR1 LNHDA and CDR2 SQIVND (reference sequence). Trimming stripped 5 bases from V and 9 bases from J, with 8 bases between. CDR3 region: CASSFGVPQHF. Here the CDR3 DNA reads TGTGCCAGTAGTTTTGGTGTGCCCCAGCATTTT.

This chain joins TRBV6-5 and TRBJ2-5, with 8 nucleotides matching TRBD1. This CDR3 contains 15 residues. J lost 2 bases, V lost 2 bases, and 4 bases had no gene match. CDR1 is MNHEY and CDR2 is SVGAGI in the germline V gene. The CDR3 region is CASSYHGTGQETQYF. CDR3 DNA: TGTGCCAGCAGTTACCATGGGACAGGACAAGAGACCCAGTACTTC.

The table lists this clone with a count of one. The V and J genes are TRBV11-2 and TRBJ2-7; D is possibly TRBD2 (5 bases). The CDR3 sequence is 17 residues long. Looked up from germline, CDR1 is SGHAT and CDR2 is FQNNGV. The ends were cut back, 4 bases at V and 1 base at J, with 20 bases in the middle. Here the CDR3 reads CASSSTNPEVGSYEQYF. CDR3 bases: TGTGCCAGCAGCTCCACCAACCCGGAGGTAGGATCCTACGAGCAGTACTTC.

A note on this clone: Other DNA sequences in this sample translate to the same CDR3. The V gene is TRBV4-1, the J gene TRBJ2-5; D remains ambiguous. The V gene lost 1 base and the J gene lost 5 bases, with 11 bases spanning the gap. The CDR3 sequence is 14 residues long. CDR1 is MGHRA, CDR2 YSYEKL, per germline. CDR3 DNA: TGCGCCAGCAGCCAAGCCGGCCTTCAGGAGACCCAGTACTTC. This gives the protein CASSQAGLQETQYF.

The V call is TRBV7-8, the J call TRBJ2-5; 8 bases match TRBD2. The germline CDR1 and CDR2 sequences are SGHVS and FQNEAQ. The CDR3 has 17 amino acids. J was trimmed by 4 bases and V by 3 bases; bases with no gene match: 13. The CDR3 bases are TGTGCCAGCAGCTTCCTGCGGGAGGCGGTCAACCGAGAGACCCAGTACTTC. This sequence encodes CASSFLREAVNRETQYF.